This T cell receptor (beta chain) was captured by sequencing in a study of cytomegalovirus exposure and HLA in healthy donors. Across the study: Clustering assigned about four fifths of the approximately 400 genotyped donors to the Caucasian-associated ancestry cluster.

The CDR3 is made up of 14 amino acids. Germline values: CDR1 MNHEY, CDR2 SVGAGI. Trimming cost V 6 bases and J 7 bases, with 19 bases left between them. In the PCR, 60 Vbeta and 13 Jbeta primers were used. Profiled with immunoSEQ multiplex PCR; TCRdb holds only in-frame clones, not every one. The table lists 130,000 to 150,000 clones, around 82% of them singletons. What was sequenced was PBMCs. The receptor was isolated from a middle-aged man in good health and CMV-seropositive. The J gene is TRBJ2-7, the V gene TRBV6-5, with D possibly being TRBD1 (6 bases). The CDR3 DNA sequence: TGTGCCAGCAGACCGGACAGTAGGACGCGGGAGCAGTACTTC. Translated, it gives CASRPDSRTREQYF.